This T cell receptor (beta chain) is drawn from a study of CD8+CD57+ T cells in acquired aplastic anemia. The template used for profiling TCR beta VDJ and CDR3 was genomic DNA. MiXCR, run by TCRdb on the reads, gives a single entry per CDR3 protein. The repertoire holds around 200,000 distinct CDR3 sequences, with less than 75% as singletons. The CDR3 consists of 15 residues. Germline loops: CDR1 MGHRA, CDR2 YSYEKL. V was pared by 5 bases and J by 0 bases, with 7 bases of the junction left unmatched. Study conclusions and caveats: Patients and controls turned out to have roughly 29 CD8+ CDR3 sequences in common.

Sequencing involved patients with CD8+CD57+ cell expansion previously shown by flow cytometry. A severe acquired aplastic anemia diagnosis applied to all patients. Patients were untreated when blood was sampled. This clonotype was detected ten times or more. Its antigen is still unknown. Sequencing was performed on sorted CD4+, CD8+, or CD8+CD57+ T cells (not recorded which) from PBMCs. This sequence originates from a human donor with aplastic anemia. This rearrangement joins TRBV4-1 to TRBJ2-7; TRBD1 aligns across 7 bases. CDR3 DNA: TGCGCCAGCAGCGTGACGGACAGGCCCTCCTACGAGCAGTACTTC. Its protein is CASSVTDRPSYEQYF.